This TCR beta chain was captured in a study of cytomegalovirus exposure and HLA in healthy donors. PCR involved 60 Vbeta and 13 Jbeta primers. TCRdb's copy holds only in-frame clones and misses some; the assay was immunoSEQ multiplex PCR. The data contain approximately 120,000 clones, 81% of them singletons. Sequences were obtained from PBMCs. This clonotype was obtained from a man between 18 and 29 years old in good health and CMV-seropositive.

This CDR3 reads CASWARENSPLHF. The CDR3 DNA reads as TGCGCCAGCTGGGCCAGAGAAAATTCACCCCTCCACTTT. The chain carries TRBV10-2 and TRBJ1-6; D gene ambiguous. Germline assignment: CDR1 WSHSY and CDR2 SAAADI. V was clipped by 8 bases and J by 7 bases, with 12 bases between them. The CDR3 extends over 13 amino acids.